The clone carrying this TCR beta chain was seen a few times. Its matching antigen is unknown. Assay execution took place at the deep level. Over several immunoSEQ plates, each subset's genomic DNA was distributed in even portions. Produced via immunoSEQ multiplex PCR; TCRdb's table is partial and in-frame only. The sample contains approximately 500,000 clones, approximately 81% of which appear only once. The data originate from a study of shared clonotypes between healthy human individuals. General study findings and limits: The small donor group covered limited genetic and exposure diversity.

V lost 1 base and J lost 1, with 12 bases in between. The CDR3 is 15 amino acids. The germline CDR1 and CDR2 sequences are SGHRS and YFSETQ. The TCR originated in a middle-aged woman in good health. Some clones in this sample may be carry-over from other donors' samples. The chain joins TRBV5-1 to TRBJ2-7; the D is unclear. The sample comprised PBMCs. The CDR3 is CASSLRSVGSYEQYF. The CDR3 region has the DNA TGCGCCAGCAGCTTGCGAAGCGTGGGGTCCTACGAGCAGTACTTC.